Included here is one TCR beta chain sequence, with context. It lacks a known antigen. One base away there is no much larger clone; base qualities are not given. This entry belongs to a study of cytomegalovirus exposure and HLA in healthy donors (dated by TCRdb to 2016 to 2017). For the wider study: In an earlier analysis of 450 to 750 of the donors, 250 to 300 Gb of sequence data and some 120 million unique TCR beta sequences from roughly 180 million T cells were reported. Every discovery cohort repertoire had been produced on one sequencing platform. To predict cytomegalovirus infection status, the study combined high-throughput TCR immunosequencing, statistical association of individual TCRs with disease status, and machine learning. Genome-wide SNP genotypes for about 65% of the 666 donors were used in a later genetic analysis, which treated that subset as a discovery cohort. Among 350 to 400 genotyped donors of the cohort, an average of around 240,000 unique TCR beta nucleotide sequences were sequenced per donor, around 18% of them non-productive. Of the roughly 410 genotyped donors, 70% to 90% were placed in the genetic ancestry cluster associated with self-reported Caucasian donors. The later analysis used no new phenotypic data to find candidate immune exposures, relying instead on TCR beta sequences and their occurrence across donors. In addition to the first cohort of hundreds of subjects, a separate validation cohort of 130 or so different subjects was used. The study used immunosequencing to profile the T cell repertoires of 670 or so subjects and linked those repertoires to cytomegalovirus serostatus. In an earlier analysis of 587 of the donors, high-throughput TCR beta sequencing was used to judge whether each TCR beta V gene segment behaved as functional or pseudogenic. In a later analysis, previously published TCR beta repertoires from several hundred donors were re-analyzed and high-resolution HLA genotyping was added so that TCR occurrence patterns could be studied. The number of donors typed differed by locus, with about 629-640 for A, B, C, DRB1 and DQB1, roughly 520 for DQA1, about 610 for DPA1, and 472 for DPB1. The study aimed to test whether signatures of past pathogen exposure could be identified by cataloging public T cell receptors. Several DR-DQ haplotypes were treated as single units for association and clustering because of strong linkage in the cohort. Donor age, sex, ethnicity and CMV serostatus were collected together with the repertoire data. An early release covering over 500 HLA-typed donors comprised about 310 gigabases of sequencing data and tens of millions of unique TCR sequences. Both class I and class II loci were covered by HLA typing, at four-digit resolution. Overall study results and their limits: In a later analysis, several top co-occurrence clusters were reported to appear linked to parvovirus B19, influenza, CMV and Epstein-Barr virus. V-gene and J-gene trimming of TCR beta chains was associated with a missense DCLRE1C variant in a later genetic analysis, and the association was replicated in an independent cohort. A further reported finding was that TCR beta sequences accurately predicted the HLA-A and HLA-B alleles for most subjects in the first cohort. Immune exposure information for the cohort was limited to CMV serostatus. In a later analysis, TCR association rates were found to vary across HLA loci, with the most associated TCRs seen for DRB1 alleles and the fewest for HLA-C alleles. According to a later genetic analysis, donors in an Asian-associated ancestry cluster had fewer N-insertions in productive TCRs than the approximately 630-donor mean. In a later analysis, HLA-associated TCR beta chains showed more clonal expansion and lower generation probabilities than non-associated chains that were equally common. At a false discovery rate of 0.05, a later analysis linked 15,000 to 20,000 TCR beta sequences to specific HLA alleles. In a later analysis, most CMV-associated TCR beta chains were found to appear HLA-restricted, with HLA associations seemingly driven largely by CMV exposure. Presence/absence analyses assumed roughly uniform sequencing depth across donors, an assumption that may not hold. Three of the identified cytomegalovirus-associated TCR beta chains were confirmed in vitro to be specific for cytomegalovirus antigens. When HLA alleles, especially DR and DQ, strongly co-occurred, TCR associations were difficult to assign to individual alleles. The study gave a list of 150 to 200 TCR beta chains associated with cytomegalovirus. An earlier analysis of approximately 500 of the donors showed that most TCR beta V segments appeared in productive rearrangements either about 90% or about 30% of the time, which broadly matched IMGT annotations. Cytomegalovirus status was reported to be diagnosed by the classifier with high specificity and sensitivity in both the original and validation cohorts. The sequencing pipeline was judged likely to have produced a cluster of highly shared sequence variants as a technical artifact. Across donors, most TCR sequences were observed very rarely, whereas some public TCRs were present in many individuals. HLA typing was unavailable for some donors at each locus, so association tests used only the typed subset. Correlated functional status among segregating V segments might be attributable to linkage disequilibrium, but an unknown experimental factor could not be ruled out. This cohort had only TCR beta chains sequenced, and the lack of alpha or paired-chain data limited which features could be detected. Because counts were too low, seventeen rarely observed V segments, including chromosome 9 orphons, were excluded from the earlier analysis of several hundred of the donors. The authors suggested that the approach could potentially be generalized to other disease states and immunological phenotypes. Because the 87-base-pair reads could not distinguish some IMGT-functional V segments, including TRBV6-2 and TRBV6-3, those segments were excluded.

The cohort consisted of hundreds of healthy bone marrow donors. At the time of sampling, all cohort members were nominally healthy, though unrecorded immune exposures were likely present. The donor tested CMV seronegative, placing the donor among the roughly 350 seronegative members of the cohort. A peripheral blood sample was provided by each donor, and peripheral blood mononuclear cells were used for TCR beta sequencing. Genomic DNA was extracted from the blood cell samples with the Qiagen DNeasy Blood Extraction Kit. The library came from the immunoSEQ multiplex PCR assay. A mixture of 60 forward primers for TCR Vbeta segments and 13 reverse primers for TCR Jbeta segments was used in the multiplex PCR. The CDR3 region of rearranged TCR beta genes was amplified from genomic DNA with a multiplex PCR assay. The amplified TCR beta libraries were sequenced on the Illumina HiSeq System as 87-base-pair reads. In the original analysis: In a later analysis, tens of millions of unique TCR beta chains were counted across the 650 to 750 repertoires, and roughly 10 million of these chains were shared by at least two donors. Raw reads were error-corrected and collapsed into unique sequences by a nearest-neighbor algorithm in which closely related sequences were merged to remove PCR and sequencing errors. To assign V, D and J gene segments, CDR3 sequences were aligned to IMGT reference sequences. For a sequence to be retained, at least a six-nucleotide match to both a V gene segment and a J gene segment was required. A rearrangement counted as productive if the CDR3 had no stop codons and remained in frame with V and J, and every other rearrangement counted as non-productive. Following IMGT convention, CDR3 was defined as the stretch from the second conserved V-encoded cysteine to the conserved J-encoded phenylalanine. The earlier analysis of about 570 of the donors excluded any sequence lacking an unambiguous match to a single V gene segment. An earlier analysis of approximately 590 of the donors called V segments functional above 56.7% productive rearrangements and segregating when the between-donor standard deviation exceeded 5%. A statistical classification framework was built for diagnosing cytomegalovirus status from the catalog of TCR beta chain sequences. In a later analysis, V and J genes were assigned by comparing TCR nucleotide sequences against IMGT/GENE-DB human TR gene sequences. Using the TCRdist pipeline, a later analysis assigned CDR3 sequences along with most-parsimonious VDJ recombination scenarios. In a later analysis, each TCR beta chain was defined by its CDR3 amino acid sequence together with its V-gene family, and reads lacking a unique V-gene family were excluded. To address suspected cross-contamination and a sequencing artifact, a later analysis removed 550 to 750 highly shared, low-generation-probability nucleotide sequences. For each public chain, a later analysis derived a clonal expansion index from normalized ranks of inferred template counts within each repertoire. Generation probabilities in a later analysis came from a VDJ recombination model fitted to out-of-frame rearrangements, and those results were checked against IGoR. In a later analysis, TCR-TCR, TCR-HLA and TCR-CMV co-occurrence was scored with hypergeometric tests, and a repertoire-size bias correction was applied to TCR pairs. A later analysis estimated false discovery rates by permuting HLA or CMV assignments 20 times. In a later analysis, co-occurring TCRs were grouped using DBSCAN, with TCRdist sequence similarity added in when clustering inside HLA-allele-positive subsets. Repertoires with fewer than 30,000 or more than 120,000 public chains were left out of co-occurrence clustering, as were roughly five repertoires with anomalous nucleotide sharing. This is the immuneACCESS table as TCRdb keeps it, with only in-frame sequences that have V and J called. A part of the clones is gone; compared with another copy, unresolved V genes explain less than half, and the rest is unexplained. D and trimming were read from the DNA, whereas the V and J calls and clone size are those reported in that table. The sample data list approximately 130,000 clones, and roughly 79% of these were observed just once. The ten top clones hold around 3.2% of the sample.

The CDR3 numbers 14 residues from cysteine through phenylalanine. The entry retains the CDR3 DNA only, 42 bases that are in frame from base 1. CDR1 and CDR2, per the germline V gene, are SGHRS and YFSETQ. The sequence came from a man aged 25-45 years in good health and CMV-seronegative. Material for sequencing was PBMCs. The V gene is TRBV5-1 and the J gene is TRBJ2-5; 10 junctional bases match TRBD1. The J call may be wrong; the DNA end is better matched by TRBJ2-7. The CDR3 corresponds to CASSSRQGAYEQYF. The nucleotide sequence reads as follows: TGCGCCAGCAGCTCAAGACAGGGGGCGTACGAGCAGTACTTC.